What follows are 26 T cell receptor beta chains derived from one specimen sequenced in a study of T cell repertoires in cytomegalovirus infection. One entry per CDR3 protein results from TCRdb running MiXCR on the reads. The data show under 150,000 distinct CDR3 sequences, approximately 9.2% seen once. Sequenced sample: PBMCs. The receptors here all came from a human donor in good health (CMV status not recorded). Some clones in this sample may be carry-over from other donors' samples.

This clonotype appeared many times. The genes are TRBV20-1 and TRBJ1-1; possibly TRBD1 for D (5 bases). This CDR3 region has 12 residues. V lost 5 bases and J lost 0, with 7 bases in between. Germline V gene sequence: CDR1 DFQATT, CDR2 SNEGSKA (reference sequence). The CDR3 loop reads CSAPTVNTEAFF. The CDR3 DNA is TGCAGTGCTCCGACAGTGAACACTGAAGCTTTCTTT.

This clonotype was recorded at least ten times. This rearrangement joins TRBV29-1 to TRBJ2-7, with no clear D. The germline V and J ends were trimmed by 7 bases and 3 bases, with 16 bases remaining between them. The CDR3 runs 13 residues. CDR1 and CDR2 from the germline V gene are SQVTM and ANQGSEA. This CDR3 reads CSARTTNYYEQYF. DNA for the CDR3: TGCAGCGCCCGGACGACGAATTACTACGAGCAGTACTTC.

This clonotype was observed many times. The chain couples TRBV5-1 to TRBJ1-1; TRBD1 aligns across 9 bases. Germline trimming cut 7 bases from V and 1 base from J; bases unmatched to any gene: 5. Germline CDR1 and CDR2: SGHRS and YFSETQ. The CDR3 has 14 amino acids. CDR3 amino acids: CASGRDRANTEAFF. The CDR3 region has the DNA TGCGCCAGCGGCAGGGACAGGGCGAACACTGAAGCTTTCTTT.

This clonotype showed up just a few times. The chain has TRBV20-1 and TRBJ1-1; no reliable D call. This CDR3 contains 14 residues. V was shortened by 4 bases and J by 5 bases, with 17 bases between the two germline ends. Germline V gives CDR1 DFQATT, CDR2 SNEGSKA (reference sequence). The CDR3 protein is CSANDPGEVTEAFF. CDR3 bases: TGCAGTGCTAATGATCCGGGTGAAGTAACTGAAGCTTTCTTT.

The V gene is TRBV4-2, the J gene TRBJ1-1, with 7 bases identical to TRBD1. Germline assignment: CDR1 LGHNA and CDR2 YNFKEQ. CDR3 size: 15 residues. J was trimmed by 3 bases and V by 2 bases; bases with no gene match: 6. CDR3 DNA sequence: TGTGCCAGCAGCCAACCAGGACAGGCGCACACTGAAGCTTTCTTT. This codes for CASSQPGQAHTEAFF.

This clonotype was counted only a few times. The chain recombines TRBV12-3 or TRBV12-4 with TRBJ2-7, with 14 nucleotides matching TRBD2. V lost 5 bases and J lost 6; bases outside the gene matches: 6. CDR3 size: 15 residues. CDR3 bases: TGTGCCAGCAGTCGGACTAGCGGGGGGTTTGGCGAGCAGTACTTC. It yields the protein CASSRTSGGFGEQYF.

On this clonotype itself: This may be a read error: a much more frequent sequence differs by one nucleotide. The conserved closing phenylalanine or tryptophan is absent in this CDR3, likely reflecting a read error. J is TRBJ2-7 and V is TRBV24-1; D possibly corresponds to TRBD1 (6 bases). This CDR3 is 15 amino acids long. The germline gives CDR1 KGHDR, CDR2 SFDVKD. Trimming left V 9 bases short and J 3 bases short, with 20 bases between. CDR3 nucleotide sequence: TGTGCCACCGGGTACAGGGAAATGAAAAGCTACGAGCAGTACCTC. It yields the protein CATGYREMKSYEQYL.

This clonotype has ten or more counts. The chain couples TRBV7-2 to TRBJ2-5, with D uncertain. The CDR3 spans 15 residues. The V gene lost 5 bases and the J gene lost 2 bases, with 15 bases spanning the gap. Germline lookup yields CDR1 SGHTA and CDR2 FQGNSA. The CDR3 here is CASSRRSTRQETQYF. In DNA, the CDR3 is TGTGCCAGCAGCCGACGGTCGACCCGACAAGAGACCCAGTACTTC.

This clonotype appeared many times. This chain connects TRBV19 to TRBJ2-7; tentative D call: TRBD1 (6 bases). The CDR3 is 14 residues long. Between the trimmed V and J ends, which lost 9 bases and 4 bases, there was a span of 19 bases. Germline CDR1 LNHDA, CDR2 SQIVND (reference sequence). The CDR3 spells CASSRDIGHYEQYF. The CDR3 DNA is TGTGCCAGCTCCCGGGACATCGGGCATTACGAGCAGTACTTC.

The V and J genes are TRBV4-1 and TRBJ1-2, with TRBD1 identical over 9 bases. The germline gives CDR1 MGHRA, CDR2 YSYEKL. V gave up 0 bases and J gave up 2 bases; unmatched junction bases: 4. The CDR3 length is 16 residues. CDR3 sequence: CASSQEGTGRNYGYTF. The CDR3 DNA follows: TGCGCCAGCAGCCAAGAAGGGACAGGGAGGAACTATGGCTACACCTTC.

This clonotype has only a few counts. The J gene is TRBJ1-1, the V gene TRBV20-1; the D is unclear. Germline V gene sequence: CDR1 DFQATT, CDR2 SNEGSKA (reference sequence). The CDR3 runs to 13 residues. V dropped 5 bases and J dropped 4 bases, with 14 bases sitting between them. The CDR3 loop is CSAGKFGRTEAFF. The CDR3, as DNA: TGCAGTGCTGGGAAATTTGGGCGCACTGAAGCTTTCTTT.

This clonotype was counted at least ten times. In DNA, the CDR3 is TGCGCCAGCAGCCGACAGATGAACACTGAAGCTTTCTTT. Amino acids: CASSRQMNTEAFF. The chain carries TRBV5-1 and TRBJ1-1, with D maybe TRBD1 (5 bases). The CDR3 loop spans 13 amino acids. The V end was cut by 4 bases, the J end by 0 bases, with 7 bases between. CDR1 and CDR2 (germline): SGHRS, YFSETQ.

This clonotype was observed at least ten times. This chain joins TRBV12-3 or TRBV12-4 and TRBJ1-2, with D possibly TRBD1 on 6 matching bases. The CDR3 has 14 residues. V lost 6 bases, J lost 2 bases, and 13 bases lay in between. CDR3 in amino acids: CASRGGGANYGYTF. In nucleotides, the CDR3 is TGTGCCAGCAGGGGTGGGGGCGCAAACTATGGCTACACCTTC.

This clonotype appeared many times. The chain joins TRBV5-1 to TRBJ2-5; 8 positions match TRBD1. The CDR3 loop spans 15 amino acids. CDR1 SGHRS and CDR2 YFSETQ come from the germline V gene. V lost 0 bases to trimming and J lost 5 bases; unmatched junction nucleotides: 6. The CDR3 region has the DNA TGCGCCAGCAGCTTGGGGACAGGGAAATACGAGACCCAGTACTTC. Protein product: CASSLGTGKYETQYF.

This clonotype was counted ten times or more. The rearrangement uses TRBV12-3 or TRBV12-4 and TRBJ1-3; TRBD1 matches at 8 bases. This CDR3 comprises 16 residues. V lost 5 bases, J lost 1 base, and 7 bases stayed unmatched. CDR3 sequence: CASSHRTGPSGNTIYF. Written as DNA, the CDR3 is TGTGCCAGCAGTCACCGGACAGGGCCTTCTGGAAACACCATATATTTT.

The table lists this clonotype with many counts. The J gene is TRBJ2-1, the V gene TRBV7-9; D uncertain. The V gene lost 4 bases and the J gene lost 2 bases, with 12 bases spanning the gap. The CDR3 loop spans 15 amino acids. CDR1 SEHNR and CDR2 FQNEAQ come from the germline V gene (reference sequence). The CDR3 loop reads CASSSLGPTYNEQFF. As DNA, the CDR3 is TGTGCCAGCAGCTCCCTCGGCCCAACCTACAATGAGCAGTTCTTC.

The chain links TRBV5-1 to TRBJ1-1; D is unclear. The CDR3 runs 17 residues. Germline V gene sequence: CDR1 SGHRS, CDR2 YFSETQ. V was pared by 1 base and J by 0 bases, with 16 bases between. The DNA of the CDR3 is TGCGCCAGCAGCTTGATGGGTTCGGGGAATTTGAACACTGAAGCTTTCTTT. It yields the protein CASSLMGSGNLNTEAFF.

This clonotype has just a few counts. The chain couples TRBV3-1 to TRBJ1-1, with D hard to call. V was cut by 1 base and J by 1 base, with 7 bases left in between. The germline V gene encodes CDR1 LGHDT and CDR2 YNNKEL (reference sequence). The CDR3 spans 14 residues. The CDR3 DNA sequence: TGTGCCAGCAGCCAAGTGGACGGGAACACTGAAGCTTTCTTT. This gives the protein CASSQVDGNTEAFF.

This clonotype was counted only a few times. The gene calls are TRBV7-2 and TRBJ1-1; weak D call: TRBD1 (6 bases). Germline assignment: CDR1 SGHTA and CDR2 FQGNSA. This CDR3 comprises 15 residues. V gave up 5 bases and J gave up 0 bases, with 13 bases separating them. CDR3 nucleotide sequence: TGTGCCAGCAGCCGCCAGGGGATAGTGAACACTGAAGCTTTCTTT. This sequence encodes CASSRQGIVNTEAFF.

This clonotype was seen repeatedly, ten times or more. The V and J genes are TRBV6-4 and TRBJ2-7; D is undetermined. Trimming removed 1 base from V and 0 bases from J, with 1 base in between. The V gene's germline CDR1 is MRHNA and CDR2 SNTAGT. The CDR3 consists of 12 residues. DNA for the CDR3: TGTGCCAGCAGTGACTTCTCCTACGAGCAGTACTTC. Translating gives CASSDFSYEQYF.

This clonotype has a handful of counts. The gene calls are TRBV18 and TRBJ1-1; TRBD1 matches at 7 bases. Germline CDR1 KGHSH, CDR2 LQKENI. The CDR3 is 15 amino acids. J lost 1 base, V lost 0 bases, and 2 bases had no gene match. CDR3: CASSPPGQTNTEAFF. CDR3 DNA: TGTGCCAGCTCACCACCGGGACAGACGAACACTGAAGCTTTCTTT.

This rearrangement joins TRBV14 to TRBJ2-1; 10 bases map to TRBD2. CDR3 size: 15 residues. Germline-derived CDR1 and CDR2 are SGHDN and FVKESK. The V and J ends lost 4 bases and 6 bases, in that order; junction bases with no gene match: 6. DNA for the CDR3: TGTGCCAGCAGCCTTAGCGGGGGGATAGGCAATGAGCAGTTCTTC. This codes for CASSLSGGIGNEQFF.

This clonotype was seen repeatedly, ten times or more. The chain has TRBV20-1 and TRBJ1-1; D gene unclear. This CDR3 region has 11 residues. V was pared by 4 bases and J by 6 bases, with 9 bases between. Germline values: CDR1 DFQATT, CDR2 SNEGSKA (reference sequence). CDR3 loop: CSAKMVAEAFF. CDR3 sequence (DNA): TGCAGTGCTAAGATGGTGGCTGAAGCTTTCTTT.

This clonotype was seen more than once but under ten times. CDR3: CSAQLPGQGNEQYF. The CDR3 bases are TGCAGTGCGCAACTTCCGGGACAGGGCAACGAGCAGTACTTC. The chain recombines TRBV20-1 with TRBJ2-7; TRBD1 matches 9 bases. With 6 bases clipped from V and 5 bases from J, the junction kept 11 bases outside the gene matches. In germline, CDR1 is DFQATT, CDR2 SNEGSKA (reference sequence). The CDR3 covers 14 residues.

This clonotype was seen many times. This sequence joins TRBV4-1 and TRBJ2-7; 8 positions agree with TRBD1. V was pared by 4 bases and J by 3 bases, with 8 bases of the junction left unmatched. The CDR3 has 15 amino acids. Germline lookup yields CDR1 MGHRA and CDR2 YSYEKL. The CDR3 region has the DNA TGCGCCAGCAGCCCCTACAGGGGGAATAGCTACGAGCAGTACTTC. Translation: CASSPYRGNSYEQYF.

At least ten counts were recorded for this clonotype. The J gene is TRBJ2-7, the V gene TRBV20-1; D gene unclear. Germline V gene lookup returns CDR1 DFQATT and CDR2 SNEGSKA (reference sequence). This CDR3 has 15 residues. The V gene lost 4 bases and the J gene lost 0 bases, with 16 bases spanning the gap. This CDR3 reads CSAIDPRLDSYEQYF. In DNA, the CDR3 is TGCAGTGCTATCGACCCTAGGCTAGACTCCTACGAGCAGTACTTC.